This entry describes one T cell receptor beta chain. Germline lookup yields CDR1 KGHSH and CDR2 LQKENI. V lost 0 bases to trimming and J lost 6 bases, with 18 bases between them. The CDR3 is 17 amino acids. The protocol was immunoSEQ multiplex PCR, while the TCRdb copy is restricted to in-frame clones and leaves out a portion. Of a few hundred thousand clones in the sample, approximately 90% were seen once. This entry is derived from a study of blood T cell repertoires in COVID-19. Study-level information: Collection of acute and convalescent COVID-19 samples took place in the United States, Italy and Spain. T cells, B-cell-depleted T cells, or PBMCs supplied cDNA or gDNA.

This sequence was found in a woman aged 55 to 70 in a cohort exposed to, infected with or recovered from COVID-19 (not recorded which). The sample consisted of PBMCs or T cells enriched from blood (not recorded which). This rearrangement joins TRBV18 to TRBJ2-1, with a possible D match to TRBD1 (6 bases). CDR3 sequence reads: CASSPPSRARGINEQFF. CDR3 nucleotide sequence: TGTGCCAGCTCACCACCCTCGAGAGCTAGGGGGATCAATGAGCAGTTCTTC.